This TCR beta chain was obtained from a study of blood T cells in healthy people across ages. Turning to the study itself: When template switching was applied, about one barcoded beta molecule was captured per two T cells.

A minimum of 7 million PBMCs was isolated per sample. Primers used in a second PCR of about 7 to 12 cycles were a sample-barcoded 5' primer and a J-beta primer mix. Via MiXCR, TCRdb re-called the 5' RACE reads, giving one row per CDR3 protein. The top ten hold around a quarter of the sample, which has hundreds of thousands of distinct CDR3 sequences, more than 55% seen once. V trimming: 2 bases; J trimming: 10 bases; junction bases outside the gene matches: 5. The CDR3 extends over 14 amino acids. The sequencing sample was made of blood. This receptor was obtained from a middle-aged man in good health. The J gene is TRBJ2-1, the V gene TRBV12-3 or TRBV12-4, with 10 bases lining up with TRBD2. DNA for the CDR3: TGTGCCAGCAGTTTACCACTAGCGGGAAAGGAGCAGTTCTTC. Translated: CASSLPLAGKEQFF.